This TCR beta chain originates from a study of early T cells in non-severe SARS-CoV-2 infection. Study background: Chains were not paired, and sequencing was done on bulk RNA from unsorted whole blood.

V was shortened by 2 bases and J by 1 base, with 12 bases between the two germline ends. This CDR3 contains 15 residues. Germline values: CDR1 PRHDT, CDR2 FYEKMQ (reference sequence). Attachment of unique molecular identifiers was made to individual cDNA molecules. Using its own MiXCR run on the 5' RACE reads, TCRdb lists one record per CDR3 protein. Found here are about 59,000 distinct CDR3 sequences, less than 15% of them singletons; the top ten hold approximately 8.5%. Study outcomes and limitations: CD4 and private specificities were missed by VDJdb matching, which favored anti-spike CD8 responses.

This clonotype was detected only a few times. Antigen: not known. This TCR was recovered from an adult who was a healthcare worker with PCR-confirmed SARS-CoV-2 infection or an uninfected control (not recorded which). The rearrangement uses TRBV13 and TRBJ2-7; no clear D. Sequenced material: whole blood, taken at baseline. CDR3 bases: TGTGCCAGCAGCTTAAAGTTAGCTGAATCCTACGAGCAGTACTTC. It specifies CASSLKLAESYEQYF.